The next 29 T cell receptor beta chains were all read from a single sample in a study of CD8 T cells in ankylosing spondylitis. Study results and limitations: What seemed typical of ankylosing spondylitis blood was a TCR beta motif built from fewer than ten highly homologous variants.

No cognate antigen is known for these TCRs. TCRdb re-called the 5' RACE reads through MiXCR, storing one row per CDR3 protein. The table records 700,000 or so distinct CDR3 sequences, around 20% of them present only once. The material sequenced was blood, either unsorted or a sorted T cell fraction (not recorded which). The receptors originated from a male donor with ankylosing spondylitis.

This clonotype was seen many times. CDR3 sequence: CASSIVAGELFF. The CDR3 DNA sequence: TGTGCCAGCAGTATAGTTGCCGGGGAGCTGTTTTTT. The chain joins TRBV12-3 or TRBV12-4 to TRBJ2-2, with D unclear. The CDR3 is made up of 12 amino acids. V was clipped by 5 bases and J by 6 bases, with 7 bases between them.

CDR3 in DNA: TGTGCCTGGAGTGATGGGACAGACTACGAGCAGTACTTC. It specifies CAWSDGTDYEQYF. V and J are TRBV30 and TRBJ2-7; 7 bases match TRBD1. Per germline, CDR1 GTSNPN and CDR2 SVGIG (reference sequence). J lost 3 bases, V lost 1 base, and 3 bases had no gene match. The CDR3 totals 13 residues.

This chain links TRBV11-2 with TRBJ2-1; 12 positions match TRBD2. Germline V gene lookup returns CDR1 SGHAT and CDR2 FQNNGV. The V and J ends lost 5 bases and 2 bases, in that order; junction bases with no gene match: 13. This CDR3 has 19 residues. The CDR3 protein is CASSLGRASGRVPYNEQFF. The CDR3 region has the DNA TGTGCCAGCAGCCTGGGCCGGGCTAGCGGGAGGGTCCCCTACAATGAGCAGTTCTTC. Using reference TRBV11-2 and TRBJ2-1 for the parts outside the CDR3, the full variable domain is EAGVAQSPRYKIIEKRQSVAFWCNPISGHATLYWYQQILGQGPKLLIQFQNNGVVDDSQLPKDRFSAERLKGVDSTLKIQPAKLEDSAVYLCASSLGRASGRVPYNEQFFGPGTRLTVL.

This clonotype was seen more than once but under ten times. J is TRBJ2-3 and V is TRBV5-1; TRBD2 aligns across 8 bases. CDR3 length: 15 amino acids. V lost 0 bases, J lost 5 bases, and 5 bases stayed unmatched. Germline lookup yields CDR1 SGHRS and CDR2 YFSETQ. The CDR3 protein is CASSLVGGEGDTQYF. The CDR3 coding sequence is TGCGCCAGCAGCTTGGTCGGGGGGGAAGGAGATACGCAGTATTTT.

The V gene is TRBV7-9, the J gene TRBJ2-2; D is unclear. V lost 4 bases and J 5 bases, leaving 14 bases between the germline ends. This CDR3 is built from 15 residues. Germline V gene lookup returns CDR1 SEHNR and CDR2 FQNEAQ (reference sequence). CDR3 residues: CASSSHLRATGELFF. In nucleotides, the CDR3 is TGTGCCAGCAGCTCCCATTTACGGGCAACCGGGGAGCTGTTTTTT.

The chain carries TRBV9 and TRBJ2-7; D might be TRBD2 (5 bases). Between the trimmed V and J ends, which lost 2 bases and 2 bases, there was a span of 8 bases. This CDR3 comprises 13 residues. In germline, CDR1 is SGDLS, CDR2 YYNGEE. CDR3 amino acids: CASSVGDTYEQYF. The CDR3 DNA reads TGTGCCAGCAGCGTGGGAGATACCTACGAGCAGTACTTC.

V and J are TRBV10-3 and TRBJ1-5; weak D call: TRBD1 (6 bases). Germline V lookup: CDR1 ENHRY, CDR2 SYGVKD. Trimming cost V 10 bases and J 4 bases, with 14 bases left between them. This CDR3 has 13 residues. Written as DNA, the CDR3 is TGTGCCACGACCCGACAGGCTAATCAGCCCCAGCATTTT. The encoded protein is CATTRQANQPQHF.

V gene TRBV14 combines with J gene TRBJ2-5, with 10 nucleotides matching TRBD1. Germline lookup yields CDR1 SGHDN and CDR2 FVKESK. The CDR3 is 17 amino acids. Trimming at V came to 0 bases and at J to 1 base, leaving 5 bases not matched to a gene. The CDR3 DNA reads TGTGCCAGCAGCCAAGATCGGGGGGACAGGGGCCAAGAGACCCAGTACTTC. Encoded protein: CASSQDRGDRGQETQYF.

CDR3 region: CASSYSTQGGSGELFF. DNA of the CDR3: TGTGCCAGCAGTTACTCGACCCAGGGTGGCTCCGGGGAGCTGTTTTTT. The chain is built from TRBV6-5 and TRBJ2-2, with D possibly being TRBD1 (5 bases). This CDR3 has 16 residues. Trimming shortened V by 0 bases and J by 6 bases, and 14 bases separated the two germline ends. Germline V gives CDR1 MNHEY, CDR2 SVGAGI.

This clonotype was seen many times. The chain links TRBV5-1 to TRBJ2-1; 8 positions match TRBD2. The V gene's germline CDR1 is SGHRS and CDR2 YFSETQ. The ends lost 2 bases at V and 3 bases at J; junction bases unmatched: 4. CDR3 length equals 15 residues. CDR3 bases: TGCGCCAGCAGCTTTACTAGCGGAAACTACAATGAGCAGTTCTTC. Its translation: CASSFTSGNYNEQFF.

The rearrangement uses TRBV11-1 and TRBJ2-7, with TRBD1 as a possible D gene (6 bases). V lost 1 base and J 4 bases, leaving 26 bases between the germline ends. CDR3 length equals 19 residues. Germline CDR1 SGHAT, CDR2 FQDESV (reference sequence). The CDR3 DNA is TGTGCCAGCAGCTTAGTATGGTCTGGACAGAAGAATCCTGGTTACGAGCAGTACTTC. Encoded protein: CASSLVWSGQKNPGYEQYF.

The CDR3 reads CASSQREGGGEQFF. The DNA of the CDR3 is TGTGCCAGTAGCCAGCGGGAGGGCGGAGGGGAGCAGTTCTTC. The rearrangement joins TRBV19 to TRBJ2-1; 10 bases are shared with TRBD2. The CDR3 length is 14 residues. The germline gives CDR1 LNHDA, CDR2 SQIVND (reference sequence). With 6 bases clipped from V and 10 bases from J, the junction kept 9 bases outside the gene matches.

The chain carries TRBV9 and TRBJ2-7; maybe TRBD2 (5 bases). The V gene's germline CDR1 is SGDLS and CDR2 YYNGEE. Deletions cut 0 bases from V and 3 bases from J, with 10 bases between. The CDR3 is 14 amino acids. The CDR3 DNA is TGTGCCAGCAGCGTAGGGTTCGGGAACTACGAGCAGTACTTC. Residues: CASSVGFGNYEQYF.

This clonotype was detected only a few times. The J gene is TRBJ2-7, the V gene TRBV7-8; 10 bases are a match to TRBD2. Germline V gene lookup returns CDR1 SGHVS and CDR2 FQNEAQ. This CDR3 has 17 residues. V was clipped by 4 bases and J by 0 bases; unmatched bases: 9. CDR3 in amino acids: CASSSTRLAGVSYEQYF. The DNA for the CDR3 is TGTGCCAGCAGCTCAACCCGACTAGCGGGTGTCTCCTACGAGCAGTACTTC.

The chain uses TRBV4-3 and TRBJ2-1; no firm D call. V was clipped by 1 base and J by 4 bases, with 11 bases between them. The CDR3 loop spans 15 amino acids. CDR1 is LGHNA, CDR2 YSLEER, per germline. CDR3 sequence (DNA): TGCGCCAGCAGCCAAGTGGCAGAGCGTTACAATGAGCAGTTCTTC. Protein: CASSQVAERYNEQFF.

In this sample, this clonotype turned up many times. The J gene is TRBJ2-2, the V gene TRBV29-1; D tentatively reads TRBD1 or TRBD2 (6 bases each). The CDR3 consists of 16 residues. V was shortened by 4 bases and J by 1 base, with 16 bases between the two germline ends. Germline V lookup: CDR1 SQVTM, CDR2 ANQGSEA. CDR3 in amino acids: CSVVGGGYRNTGELFF. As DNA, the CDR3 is TGCAGCGTTGTGGGGGGCGGGTACAGGAACACCGGGGAGCTGTTTTTT.

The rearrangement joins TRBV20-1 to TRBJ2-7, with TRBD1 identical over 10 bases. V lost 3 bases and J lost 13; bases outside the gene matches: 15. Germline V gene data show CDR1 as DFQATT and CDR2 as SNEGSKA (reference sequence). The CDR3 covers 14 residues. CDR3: CSASPPGTGAFIYF. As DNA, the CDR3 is TGCAGTGCTAGCCCCCCCGGGACAGGGGCTTTTATCTACTTC.

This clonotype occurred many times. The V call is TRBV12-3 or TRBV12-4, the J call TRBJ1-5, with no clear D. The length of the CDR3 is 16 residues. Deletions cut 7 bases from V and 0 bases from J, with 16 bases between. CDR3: CASTPGSGYSNQPQHF. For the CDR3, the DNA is TGTGCCAGCACACCAGGTTCTGGCTATAGCAATCAGCCCCAGCATTTT.

In DNA form, the CDR3 reads TGTGCCAGCAGCTTGGATTGGAGCTCTGGAAACACCATATATTTT. Amino acids: CASSLDWSSGNTIYF. The chain joins TRBV5-6 to TRBJ1-3; D not certain. The germline V gene encodes CDR1 SGHDT and CDR2 YYEEEE. Trimming removed 0 bases at V and 0 bases at J, with 7 bases between. The CDR3 contains 15 residues.

The DNA of the CDR3 is TGTGCCAGCAGCCCACCGGGACAGGTCTTTGGTGGCTCCTACGAGCAGTACTTC. Amino acids: CASSPPGQVFGGSYEQYF. V is TRBV11-2 and J is TRBJ2-7, with 8 positions matching TRBD1. The CDR3 totals 18 residues. Germline V CDR1 and CDR2: SGHAT, FQNNGV. The J segment lost 0 bases and the V segment lost 5 bases, leaving 15 bases of the junction unmatched.

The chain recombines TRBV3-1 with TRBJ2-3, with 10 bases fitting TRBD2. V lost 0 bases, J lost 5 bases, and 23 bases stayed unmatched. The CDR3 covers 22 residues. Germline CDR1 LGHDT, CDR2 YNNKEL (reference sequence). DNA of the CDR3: TGTGCCAGCAGCCAAGAATCTTCAAGAAGACAGGGACTAGCGATCTCTCAAGATACGCAGTATTTT. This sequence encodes CASSQESSRRQGLAISQDTQYF.

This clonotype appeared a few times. CDR3 in amino acids: CSAPRSIDSLRFTDTQYF. CDR3 in DNA: TGCAGTGCTCCCCGCTCCATCGACAGTTTGCGCTTCACAGATACGCAGTATTTT. V usage is TRBV20-1 and J usage is TRBJ2-3; tentatively, D is TRBD1 (5 bases). Germline loops: CDR1 DFQATT, CDR2 SNEGSKA (reference sequence). This CDR3 is 18 amino acids long. Deletions cut 5 bases from V and 2 bases from J, with 26 bases between.

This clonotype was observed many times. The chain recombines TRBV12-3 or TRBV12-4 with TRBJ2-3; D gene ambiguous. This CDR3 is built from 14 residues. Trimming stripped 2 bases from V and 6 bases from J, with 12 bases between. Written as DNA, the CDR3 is TGTGCCAGCAGTTTATCCCGGGCCAGGGATACGCAGTATTTT. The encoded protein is CASSLSRARDTQYF.

Written as DNA, the CDR3 is TGTGCCACCAGCAGACCCATTGCTAGCGGGACTACCAAAAACATTCAGTACTTC. It is translated as CATSRPIASGTTKNIQYF. This chain uses TRBV15 with TRBJ2-4; 9 nucleotides agree with TRBD2. Trimming took 2 bases from V and 2 from J; bases not matched to a gene: 10. CDR3 size: 18 residues. Germline V gives CDR1 LNHNV, CDR2 YYDKDF (reference sequence).

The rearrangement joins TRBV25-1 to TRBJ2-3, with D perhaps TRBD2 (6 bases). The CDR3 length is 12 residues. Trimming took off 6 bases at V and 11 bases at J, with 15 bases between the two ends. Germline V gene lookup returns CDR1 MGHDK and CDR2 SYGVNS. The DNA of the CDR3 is TGTGCCAGCAGGGCCCCCCTCGGGGGGCAGTATTTT. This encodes CASRAPLGGQYF.

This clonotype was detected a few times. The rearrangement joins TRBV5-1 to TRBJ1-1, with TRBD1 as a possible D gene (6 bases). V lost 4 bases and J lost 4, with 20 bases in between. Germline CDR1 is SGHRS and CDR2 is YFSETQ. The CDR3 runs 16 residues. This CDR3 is CASSLDSRGGGTEAFF. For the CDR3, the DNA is TGCGCCAGCAGCCTGGACAGCCGGGGGGGTGGCACTGAAGCTTTCTTT.

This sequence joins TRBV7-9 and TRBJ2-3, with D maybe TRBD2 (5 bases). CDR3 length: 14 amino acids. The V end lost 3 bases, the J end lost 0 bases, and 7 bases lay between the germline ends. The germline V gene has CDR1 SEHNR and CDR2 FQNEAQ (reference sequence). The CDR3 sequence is CASSFTRSTDTQYF. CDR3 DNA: TGTGCCAGCAGCTTTACTAGGAGCACAGATACGCAGTATTTT.

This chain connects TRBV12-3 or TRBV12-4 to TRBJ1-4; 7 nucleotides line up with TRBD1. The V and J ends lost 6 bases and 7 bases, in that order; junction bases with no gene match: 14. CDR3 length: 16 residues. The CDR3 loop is CASSPLLGTATEKLFF. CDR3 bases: TGTGCCAGCAGCCCACTCCTCGGGACAGCAACTGAAAAACTGTTTTTT.

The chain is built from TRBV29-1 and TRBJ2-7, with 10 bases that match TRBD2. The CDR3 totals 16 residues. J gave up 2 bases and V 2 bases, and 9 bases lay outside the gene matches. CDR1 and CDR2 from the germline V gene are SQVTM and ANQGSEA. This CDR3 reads CSVESDGLADTYEQYF. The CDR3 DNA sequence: TGCAGCGTTGAATCCGACGGACTAGCGGATACCTACGAGCAGTACTTC.